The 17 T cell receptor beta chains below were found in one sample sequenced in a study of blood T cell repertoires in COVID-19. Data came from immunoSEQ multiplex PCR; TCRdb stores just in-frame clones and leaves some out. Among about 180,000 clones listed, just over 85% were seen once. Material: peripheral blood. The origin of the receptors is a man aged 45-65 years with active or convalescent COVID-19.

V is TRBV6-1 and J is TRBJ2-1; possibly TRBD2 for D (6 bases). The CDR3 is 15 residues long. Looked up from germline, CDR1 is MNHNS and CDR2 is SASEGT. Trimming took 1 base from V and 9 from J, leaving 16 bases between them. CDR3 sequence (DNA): TGTGCCAGCAGTGAAGAGTTAGGGCTAGCGAGTGAGCAGTTCTTC. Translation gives CASSEELGLASEQFF.

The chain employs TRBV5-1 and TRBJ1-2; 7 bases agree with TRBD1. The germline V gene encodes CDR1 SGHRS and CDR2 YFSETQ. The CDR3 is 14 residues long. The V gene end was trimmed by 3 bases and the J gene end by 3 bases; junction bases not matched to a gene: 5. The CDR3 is CASSSGTAYYGYTF. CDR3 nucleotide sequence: TGCGCCAGCAGCTCCGGGACAGCTTACTATGGCTACACCTTC.

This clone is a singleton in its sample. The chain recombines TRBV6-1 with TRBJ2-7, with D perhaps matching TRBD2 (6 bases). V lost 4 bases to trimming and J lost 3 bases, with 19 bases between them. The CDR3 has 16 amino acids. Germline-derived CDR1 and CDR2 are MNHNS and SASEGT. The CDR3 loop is CASSGEGAGNFYEQYF. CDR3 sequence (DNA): TGTGCCAGCAGTGGTGAAGGAGCGGGTAACTTCTACGAGCAGTACTTC.

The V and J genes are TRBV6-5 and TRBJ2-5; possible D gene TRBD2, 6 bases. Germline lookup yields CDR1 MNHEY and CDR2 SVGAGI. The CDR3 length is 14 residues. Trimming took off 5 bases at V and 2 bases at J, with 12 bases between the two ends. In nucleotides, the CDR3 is TGTGCCAGCAGTCCCGCGGGGCGACAAGAGACCCAGTACTTC. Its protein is CASSPAGRQETQYF.

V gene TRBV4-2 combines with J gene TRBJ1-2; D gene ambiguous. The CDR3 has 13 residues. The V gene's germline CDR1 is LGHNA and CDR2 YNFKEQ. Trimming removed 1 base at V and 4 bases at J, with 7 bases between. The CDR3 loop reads CASSQGHLYGYTF. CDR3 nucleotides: TGTGCCAGCAGCCAAGGACATCTCTATGGCTACACCTTC.

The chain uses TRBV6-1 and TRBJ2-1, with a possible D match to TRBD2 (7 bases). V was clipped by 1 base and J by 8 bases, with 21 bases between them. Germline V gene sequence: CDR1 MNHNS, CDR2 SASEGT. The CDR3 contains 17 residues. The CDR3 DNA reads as TGTGCCAGCAGTGAAGGGGATAGGGGGGGCGCGACGGATGAGCAGTTCTTC. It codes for CASSEGDRGGATDEQFF.

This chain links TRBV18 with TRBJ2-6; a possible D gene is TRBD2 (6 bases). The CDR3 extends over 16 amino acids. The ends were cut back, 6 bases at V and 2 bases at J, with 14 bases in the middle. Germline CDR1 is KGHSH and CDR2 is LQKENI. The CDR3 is CASSLPGGTGANVLTF. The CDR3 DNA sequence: TGTGCCAGCTCGCTCCCTGGGGGGACTGGGGCCAACGTCCTGACTTTC.

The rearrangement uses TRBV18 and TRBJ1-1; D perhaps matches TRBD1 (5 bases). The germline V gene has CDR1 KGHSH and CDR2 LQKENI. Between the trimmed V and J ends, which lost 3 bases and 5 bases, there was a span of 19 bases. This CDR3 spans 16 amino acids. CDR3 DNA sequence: TGTGCCAGCTCACCTTCCCCAGCAGGGAAGGGGACTGAAGCTTTCTTT. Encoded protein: CASSPSPAGKGTEAFF.

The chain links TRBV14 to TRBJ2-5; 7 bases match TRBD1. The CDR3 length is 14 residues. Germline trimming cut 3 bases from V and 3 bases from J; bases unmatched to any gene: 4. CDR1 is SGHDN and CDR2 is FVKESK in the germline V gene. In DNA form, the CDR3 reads TGTGCCAGCAGCCACCGGGGACAGAAAGAGACCCAGTACTTC. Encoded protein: CASSHRGQKETQYF.

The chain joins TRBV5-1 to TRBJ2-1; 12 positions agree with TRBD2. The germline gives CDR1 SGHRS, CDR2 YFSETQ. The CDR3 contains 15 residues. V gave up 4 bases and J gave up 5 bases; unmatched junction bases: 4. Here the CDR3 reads CASSLAGGPDNEQFF. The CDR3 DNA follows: TGCGCCAGCAGCCTAGCGGGGGGGCCGGACAATGAGCAGTTCTTC.

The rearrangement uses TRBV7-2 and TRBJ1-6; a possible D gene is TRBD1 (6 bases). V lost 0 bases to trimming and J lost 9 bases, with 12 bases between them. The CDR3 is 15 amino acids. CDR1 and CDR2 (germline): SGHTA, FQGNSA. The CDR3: CASSLAARGTSPLHF. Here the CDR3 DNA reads TGTGCCAGCAGCTTAGCGGCGAGGGGGACTTCACCCCTCCACTTT.

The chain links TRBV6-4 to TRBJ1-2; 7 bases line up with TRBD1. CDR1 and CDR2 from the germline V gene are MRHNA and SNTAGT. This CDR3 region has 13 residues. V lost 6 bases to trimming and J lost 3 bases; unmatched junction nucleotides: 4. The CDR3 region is CASRTTGDYGYTF. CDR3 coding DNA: TGTGCCAGCAGAACCACAGGGGACTATGGCTACACCTTC.

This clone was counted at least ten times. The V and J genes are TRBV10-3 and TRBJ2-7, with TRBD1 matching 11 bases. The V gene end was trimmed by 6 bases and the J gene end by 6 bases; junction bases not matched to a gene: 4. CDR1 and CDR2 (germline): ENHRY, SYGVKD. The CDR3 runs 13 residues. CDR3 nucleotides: TGTGCCATCAGGGACAGGGGGCGCCGCGAGCAGTACTTC. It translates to CAIRDRGRREQYF.

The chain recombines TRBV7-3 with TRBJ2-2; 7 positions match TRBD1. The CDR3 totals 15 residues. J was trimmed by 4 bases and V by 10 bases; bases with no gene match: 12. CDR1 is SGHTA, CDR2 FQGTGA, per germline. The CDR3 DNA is TGTGCCATCCCCTGGGGGACAGCTTCCACCGGGGAGCTGTTTTTT. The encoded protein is CAIPWGTASTGELFF.

CDR3 sequence reads: CAWSVTGNQPQHF. CDR3 sequence (DNA): TGTGCCTGGAGTGTAACGGGGAATCAGCCCCAGCATTTT. The V and J genes are TRBV30 and TRBJ1-5; D ambiguous. Germline-derived CDR1 and CDR2 are GTSNPN and SVGIG (reference sequence). CDR3 length equals 13 residues. Trimming pared 0 bases from V and 4 bases from J, leaving 7 bases between.

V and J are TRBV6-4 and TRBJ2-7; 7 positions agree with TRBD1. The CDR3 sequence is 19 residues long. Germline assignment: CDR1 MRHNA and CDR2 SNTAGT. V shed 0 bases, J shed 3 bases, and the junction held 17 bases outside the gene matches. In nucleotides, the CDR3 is TGTGCCAGCAGTGACTCGCAGACGAAGAGGGACAGAAACAACTACGAGCAGTACTTC. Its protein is CASSDSQTKRDRNNYEQYF.

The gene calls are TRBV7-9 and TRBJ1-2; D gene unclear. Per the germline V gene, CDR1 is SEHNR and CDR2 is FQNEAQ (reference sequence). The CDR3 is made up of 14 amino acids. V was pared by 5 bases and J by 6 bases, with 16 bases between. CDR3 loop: CASSPFGFLDGYTF. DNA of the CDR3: TGTGCCAGCAGCCCGTTTGGGTTCCTAGATGGCTACACCTTC.